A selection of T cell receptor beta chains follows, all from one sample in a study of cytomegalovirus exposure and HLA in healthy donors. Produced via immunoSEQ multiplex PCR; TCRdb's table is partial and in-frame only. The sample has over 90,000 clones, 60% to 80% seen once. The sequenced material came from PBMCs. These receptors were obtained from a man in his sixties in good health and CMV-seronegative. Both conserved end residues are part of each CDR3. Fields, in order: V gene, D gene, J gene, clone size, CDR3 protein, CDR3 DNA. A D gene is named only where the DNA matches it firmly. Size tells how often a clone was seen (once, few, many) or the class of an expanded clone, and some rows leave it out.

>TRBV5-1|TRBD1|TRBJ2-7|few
CASSLTGQNSYEQYF
TGCGCCAGCAGCCTCACGGGACAGAACTCCTACGAGCAGTACTTC
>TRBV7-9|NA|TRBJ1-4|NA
CASSFGGGIEKLFF
TGTGCCAGCAGCTTCGGCGGTGGTATTGAAAAACTGTTTTTT
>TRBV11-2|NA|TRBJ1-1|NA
CASSLDQGPEAFF
TGTGCCAGCAGCTTAGACCAGGGTCCTGAAGCTTTCTTT
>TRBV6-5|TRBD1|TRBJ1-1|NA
CASIHPGQGEFRF
TGTGCCAGCATCCACCCGGGACAGGGGGAGTTTCGCTTT
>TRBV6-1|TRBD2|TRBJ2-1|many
CASSETAGGHNEQFF
TGTGCCAGCAGTGAAACAGCGGGGGGGCACAATGAGCAGTTCTTC
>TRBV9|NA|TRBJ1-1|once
CASSPLTGDTEAFF
TGTGCCAGCAGCCCCCTAACGGGGGACACTGAAGCTTTCTTT
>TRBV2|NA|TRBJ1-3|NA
CASSEQGSSGNTIYF
TGTGCCAGCAGTGAACAGGGAAGCTCTGGAAACACCATATATTTT
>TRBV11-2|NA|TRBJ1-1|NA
CASPRRMNTEAFF
TGTGCCAGTCCTAGAAGGATGAACACTGAAGCTTTCTTT
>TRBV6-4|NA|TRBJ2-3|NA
CASSEEYTDTQYF
TGTGCCAGCAGCGAGGAGTACACAGATACGCAGTATTTT
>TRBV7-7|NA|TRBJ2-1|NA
CASSLQGGYNEQFF
TGTGCCAGCAGCCTCCAGGGGGGCTACAATGAGCAGTTCTTC
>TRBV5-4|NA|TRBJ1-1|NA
CASSLVGADTEAFF
TGTGCCAGCAGCTTGGTGGGGGCCGACACTGAAGCTTTCTTT